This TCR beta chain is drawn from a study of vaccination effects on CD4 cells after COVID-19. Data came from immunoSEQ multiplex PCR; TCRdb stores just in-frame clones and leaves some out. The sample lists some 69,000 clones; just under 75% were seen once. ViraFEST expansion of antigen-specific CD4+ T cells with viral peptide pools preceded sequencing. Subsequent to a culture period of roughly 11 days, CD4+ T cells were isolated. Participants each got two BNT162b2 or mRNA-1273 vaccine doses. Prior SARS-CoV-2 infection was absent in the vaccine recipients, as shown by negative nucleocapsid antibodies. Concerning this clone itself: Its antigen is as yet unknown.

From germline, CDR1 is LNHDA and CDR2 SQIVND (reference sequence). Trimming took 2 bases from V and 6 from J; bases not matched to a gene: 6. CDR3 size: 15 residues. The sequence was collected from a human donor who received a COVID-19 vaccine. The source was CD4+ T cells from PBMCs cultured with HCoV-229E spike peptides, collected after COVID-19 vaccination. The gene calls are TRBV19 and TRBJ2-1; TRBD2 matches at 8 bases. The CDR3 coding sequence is TGTGCCAGTAGTATAAAGGGACTAGAGATCAATGAGCAGTTCTTC. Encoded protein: CASSIKGLEINEQFF. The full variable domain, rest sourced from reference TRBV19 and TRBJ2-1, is DGGITQSPKYLFRKEGQNVTLSCEQNLNHDAMYWYRQDPGQGLRLIYYSQIVNDFQKGDIAEGYSVSREKKESFPLTVTSAQKNPTAFYLCASSIKGLEINEQFFGPGTRLTVL.